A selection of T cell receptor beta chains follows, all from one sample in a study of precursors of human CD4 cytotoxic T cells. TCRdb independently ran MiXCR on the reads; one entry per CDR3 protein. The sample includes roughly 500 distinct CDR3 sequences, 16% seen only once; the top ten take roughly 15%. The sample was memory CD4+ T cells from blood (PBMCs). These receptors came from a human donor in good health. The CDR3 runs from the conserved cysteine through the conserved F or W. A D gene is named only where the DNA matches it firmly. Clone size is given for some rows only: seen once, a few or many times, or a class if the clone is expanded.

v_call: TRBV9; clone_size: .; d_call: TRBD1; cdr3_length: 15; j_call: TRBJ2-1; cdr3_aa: CASSDRDRVFNEQFF; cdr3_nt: TGTGCCAGCAGCGACCGGGACAGGGTGTTCAATGAGCAGTTCTTC
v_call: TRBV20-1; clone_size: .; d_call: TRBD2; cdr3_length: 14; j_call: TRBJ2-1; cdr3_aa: CSASGTSGSSEQFF; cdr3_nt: TGCAGTGCTTCCGGGACTAGCGGGTCTAGTGAGCAGTTCTTC
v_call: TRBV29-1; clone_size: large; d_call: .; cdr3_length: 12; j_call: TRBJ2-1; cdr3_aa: CSVWTDYNEQFF; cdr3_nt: TGCAGCGTTTGGACAGACTACAATGAGCAGTTCTTC
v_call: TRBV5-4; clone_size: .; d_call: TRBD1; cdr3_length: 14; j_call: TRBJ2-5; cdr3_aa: CASSLQGAVETQYF; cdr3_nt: TGTGCCAGCAGCTTACAGGGGGCGGTGGAGACCCAGTACTTC
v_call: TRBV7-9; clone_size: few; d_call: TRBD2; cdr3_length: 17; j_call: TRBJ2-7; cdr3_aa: CASSLVGLAGGYDEQYF; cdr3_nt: TGTGCCAGCAGCTTAGTTGGACTAGCGGGGGGGTATGACGAGCAGTACTTC
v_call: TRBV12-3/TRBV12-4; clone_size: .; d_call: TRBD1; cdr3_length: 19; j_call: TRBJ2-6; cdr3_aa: CASSSNTGTGASGANVLTF; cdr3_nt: TGTGCCAGCAGCTCCAATACCGGGACAGGGGCCTCTGGGGCCAACGTCCTGACTTTC
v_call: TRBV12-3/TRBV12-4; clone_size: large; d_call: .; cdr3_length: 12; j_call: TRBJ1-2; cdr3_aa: CASSYSNYGYTF; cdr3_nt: TGTGCCAGCAGTTACAGTAACTATGGCTACACCTTC
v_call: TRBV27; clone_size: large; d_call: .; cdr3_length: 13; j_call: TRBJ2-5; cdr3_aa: CASSLGRQETQYF; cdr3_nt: TGTGCCAGCAGTTTGGGGAGGCAAGAGACCCAGTACTTC
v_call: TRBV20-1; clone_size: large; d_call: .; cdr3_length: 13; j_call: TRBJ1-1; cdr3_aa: CSAGGVAGTEAFF; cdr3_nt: TGCAGTGCCGGGGGGGTCGCGGGCACTGAAGCTTTCTTT
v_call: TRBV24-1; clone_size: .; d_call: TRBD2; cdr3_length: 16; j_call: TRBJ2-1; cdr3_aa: CATSDARLAGVNEQFF; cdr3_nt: TGTGCCACCAGTGATGCGCGACTAGCGGGAGTCAATGAGCAGTTCTTC
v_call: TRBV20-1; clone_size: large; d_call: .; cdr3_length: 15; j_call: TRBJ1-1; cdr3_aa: CSASPRRGSNTEAFF; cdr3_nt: TGCAGTGCTAGCCCCCGACGGGGAAGCAACACTGAAGCTTTCTTT
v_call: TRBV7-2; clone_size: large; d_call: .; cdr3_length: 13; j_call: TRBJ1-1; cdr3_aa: CASSLVTGTEAFF; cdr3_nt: TGTGCCAGCAGCTTAGTAACAGGTACTGAAGCTTTCTTT
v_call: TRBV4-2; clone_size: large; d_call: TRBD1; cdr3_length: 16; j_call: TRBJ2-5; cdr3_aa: CASSLRTGQPQETQYF; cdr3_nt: TGTGCCAGCAGCTTACGAACGGGACAGCCACAAGAGACCCAGTACTTC
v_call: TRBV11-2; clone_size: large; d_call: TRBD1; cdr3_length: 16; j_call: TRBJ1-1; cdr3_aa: CASSLELFQGASEAFF; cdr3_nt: TGTGCCAGCAGCTTAGAACTTTTCCAGGGGGCGAGTGAAGCTTTCTTT
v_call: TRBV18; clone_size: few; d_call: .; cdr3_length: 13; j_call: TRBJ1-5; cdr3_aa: CASSPGGHQPQHF; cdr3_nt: TGTGCCAGCTCACCGGGAGGGCACCAGCCCCAGCATTTT
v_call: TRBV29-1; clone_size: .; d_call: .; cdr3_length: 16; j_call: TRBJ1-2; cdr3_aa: CSAGNQQGGLNYGYTF; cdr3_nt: TGCAGCGCAGGAAACCAACAGGGAGGTCTTAACTATGGCTACACCTTC
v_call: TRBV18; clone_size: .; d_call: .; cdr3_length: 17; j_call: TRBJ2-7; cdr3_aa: CASSPLAGVRVKNEQYF; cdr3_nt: TGTGCCAGCTCACCATTAGCCGGGGTGAGGGTTAAGAACGAGCAGTACTTC
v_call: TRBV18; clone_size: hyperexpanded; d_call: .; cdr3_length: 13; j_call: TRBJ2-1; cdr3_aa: CASSGNRGLEQFF; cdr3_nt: TGTGCCAGCTCAGGAAACAGGGGACTTGAGCAGTTCTTC
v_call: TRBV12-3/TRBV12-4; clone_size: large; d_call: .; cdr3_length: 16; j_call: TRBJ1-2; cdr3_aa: CASSLSQGGGNYGYTF; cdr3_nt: TGTGCCAGCAGTTTAAGTCAGGGTGGTGGAAACTATGGCTACACCTTC
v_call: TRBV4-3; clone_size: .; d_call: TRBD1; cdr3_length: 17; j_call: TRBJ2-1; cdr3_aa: CASSRHRGRISYNEQFF; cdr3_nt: TGCGCCAGCAGCCGCCACAGGGGGCGAATCTCCTACAATGAGCAGTTCTTC
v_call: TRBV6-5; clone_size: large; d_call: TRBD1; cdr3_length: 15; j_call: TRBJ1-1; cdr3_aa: CAAPQIQGENTEAFF; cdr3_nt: TGTGCCGCCCCGCAAATACAGGGGGAGAACACTGAAGCTTTCTTT
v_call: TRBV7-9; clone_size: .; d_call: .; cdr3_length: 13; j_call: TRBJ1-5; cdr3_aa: CASSLRQDQPQHF; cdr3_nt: TGTGCCAGCAGCTTAAGGCAGGATCAGCCCCAGCATTTT
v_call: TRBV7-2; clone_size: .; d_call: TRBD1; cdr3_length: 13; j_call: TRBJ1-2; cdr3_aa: CASSLGQGGGYTF; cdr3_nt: TGTGCCAGCAGCTTAGGACAGGGGGGGGGCTACACCTTC
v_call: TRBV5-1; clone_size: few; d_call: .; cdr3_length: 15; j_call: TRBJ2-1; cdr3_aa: CASSFYERTYNEQFF; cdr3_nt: TGCGCCAGCAGCTTCTATGAGAGAACCTACAATGAGCAGTTCTTC
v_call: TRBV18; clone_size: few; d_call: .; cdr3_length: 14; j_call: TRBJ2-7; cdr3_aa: CASSRGALTYEQYF; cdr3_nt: TGTGCCAGCTCAAGGGGGGCCCTTACCTACGAGCAGTACTTC
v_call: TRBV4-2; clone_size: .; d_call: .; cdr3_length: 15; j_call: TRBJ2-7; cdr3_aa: CASSQVQQEYYEQYF; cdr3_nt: TGTGCCAGCAGCCAAGTACAACAGGAATACTACGAGCAGTACTTC
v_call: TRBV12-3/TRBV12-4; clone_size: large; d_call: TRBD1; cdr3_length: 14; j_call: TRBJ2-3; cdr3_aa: CASSLGQGTDTQYF; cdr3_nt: TGTGCCAGCAGTTTGGGACAGGGCACAGATACGCAGTATTTT
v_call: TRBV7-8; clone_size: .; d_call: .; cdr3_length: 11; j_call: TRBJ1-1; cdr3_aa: CASSFDTEAFF; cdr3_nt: TGTGCCAGCAGCTTTGACACTGAAGCTTTCTTT
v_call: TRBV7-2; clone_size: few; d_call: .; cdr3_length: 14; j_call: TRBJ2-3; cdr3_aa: CASSLVQGTDTQYF; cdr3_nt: TGTGCCAGCAGCTTAGTTCAAGGGACAGATACGCAGTATTTT
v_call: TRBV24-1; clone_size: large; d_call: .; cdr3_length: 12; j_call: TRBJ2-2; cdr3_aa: CATGGNTGELFF; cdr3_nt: TGTGCCACCGGGGGGAACACCGGGGAGCTGTTTTTT
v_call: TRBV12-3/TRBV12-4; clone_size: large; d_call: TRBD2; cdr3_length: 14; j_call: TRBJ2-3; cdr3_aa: CASSFSGSTDTQYF; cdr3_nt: TGTGCCAGCAGTTTTAGCGGGAGCACAGATACGCAGTATTTT
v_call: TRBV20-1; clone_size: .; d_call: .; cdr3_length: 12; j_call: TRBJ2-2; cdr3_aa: CSALEIAGELFF; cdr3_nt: TGCAGTGCTCTCGAAATCGCCGGGGAGCTGTTTTTT
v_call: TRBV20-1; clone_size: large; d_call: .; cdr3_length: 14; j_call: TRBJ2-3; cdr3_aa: CSASDSSRTDTQYF; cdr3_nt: TGCAGTGCTAGCGATAGCAGCCGCACAGATACGCAGTATTTT
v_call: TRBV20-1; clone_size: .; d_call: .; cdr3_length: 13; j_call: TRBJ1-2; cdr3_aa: CSASSGYGYGYTF; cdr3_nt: TGCAGTGCTAGTTCAGGGTATGGCTATGGCTACACCTTC
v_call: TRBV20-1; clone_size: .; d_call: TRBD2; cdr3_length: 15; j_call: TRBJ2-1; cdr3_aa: CSAAGLASSYNEQFF; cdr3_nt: TGCAGTGCTGCTGGACTAGCGTCGAGCTACAATGAGCAGTTCTTC
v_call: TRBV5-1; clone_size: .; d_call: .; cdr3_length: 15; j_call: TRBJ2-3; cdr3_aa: CASSLSGIGTDTQYF; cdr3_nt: TGCGCCAGCAGCTTGTCAGGGATAGGCACAGATACGCAGTATTTT
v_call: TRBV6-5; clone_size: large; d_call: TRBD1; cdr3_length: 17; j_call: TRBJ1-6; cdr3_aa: CASSYHLTGVDNSPLHF; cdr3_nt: TGTGCCAGCAGTTACCACCTAACAGGGGTCGATAATTCACCCCTCCACTTT
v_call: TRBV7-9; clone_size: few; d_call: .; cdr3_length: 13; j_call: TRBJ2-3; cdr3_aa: CASSSQERTTQYF; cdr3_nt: TGTGCCAGCAGCTCCCAGGAGAGAACTACGCAGTATTTT
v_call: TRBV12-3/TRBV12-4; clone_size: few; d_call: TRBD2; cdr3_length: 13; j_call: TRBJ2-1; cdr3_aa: CASSFDLRGVQFF; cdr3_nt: TGTGCCAGCAGTTTCGACTTGCGGGGGGTGCAGTTCTTC
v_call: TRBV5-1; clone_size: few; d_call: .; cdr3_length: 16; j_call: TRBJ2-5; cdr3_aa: CASSLVRGPPSETQYF; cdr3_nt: TGCGCCAGCAGCTTGGTTAGAGGGCCACCTTCCGAGACCCAGTACTTC
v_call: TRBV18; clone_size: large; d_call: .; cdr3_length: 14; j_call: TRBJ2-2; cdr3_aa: CASSPEDYTGELFF; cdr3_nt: TGTGCCAGCTCACCAGAGGATTACACCGGGGAGCTGTTTTTT
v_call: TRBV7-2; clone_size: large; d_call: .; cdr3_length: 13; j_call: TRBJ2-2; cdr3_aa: CASSSPKGGELFF; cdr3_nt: TGTGCCAGCAGCTCACCTAAGGGCGGGGAGCTGTTTTTT
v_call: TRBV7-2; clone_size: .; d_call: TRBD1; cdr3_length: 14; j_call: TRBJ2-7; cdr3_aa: CASSPQGVSSEQYF; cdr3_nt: TGTGCCAGCAGCCCCCAGGGGGTATCATCCGAGCAGTACTTC
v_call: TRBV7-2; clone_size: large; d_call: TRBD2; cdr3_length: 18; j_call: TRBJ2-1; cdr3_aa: CASSLEGTSGRFYNEQFF; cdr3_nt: TGTGCCAGCAGCTTAGAGGGGACTAGCGGGAGATTCTACAATGAGCAGTTCTTC
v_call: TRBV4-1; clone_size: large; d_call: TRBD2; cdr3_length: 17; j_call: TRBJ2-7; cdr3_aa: CASVRGRKTSGGYEQYF; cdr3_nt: TGCGCCAGCGTCCGGGGGCGAAAGACTAGCGGGGGATACGAGCAGTACTTC
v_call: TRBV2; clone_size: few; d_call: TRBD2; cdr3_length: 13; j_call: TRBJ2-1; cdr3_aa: CASGGLVSNEQFF; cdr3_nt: TGTGCCAGCGGTGGACTAGTGAGCAATGAGCAGTTCTTC
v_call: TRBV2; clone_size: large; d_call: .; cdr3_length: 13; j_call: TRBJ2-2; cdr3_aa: CASSEIAVGELFF; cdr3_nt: TGTGCCAGCAGTGAAATCGCGGTCGGGGAGCTGTTTTTT
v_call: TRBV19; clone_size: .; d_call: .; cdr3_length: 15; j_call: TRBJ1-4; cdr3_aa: CASSPWAATNEKLFF; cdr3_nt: TGTGCCAGTAGTCCCTGGGCTGCAACTAATGAAAAACTGTTTTTT
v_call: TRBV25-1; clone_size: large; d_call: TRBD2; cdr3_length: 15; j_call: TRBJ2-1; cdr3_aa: CASIPTSGVVNEQFF; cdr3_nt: TGTGCCAGCATCCCGACTAGCGGGGTGGTCAATGAGCAGTTCTTC
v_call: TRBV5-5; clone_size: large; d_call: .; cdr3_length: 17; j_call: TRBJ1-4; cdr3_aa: CASSLRGKTSANEKLFF; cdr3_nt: TGTGCCAGCAGCTTGCGGGGGAAGACGAGCGCCAATGAAAAACTGTTTTTT
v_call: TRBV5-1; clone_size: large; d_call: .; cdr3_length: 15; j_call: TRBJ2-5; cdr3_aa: CASSSENRPRETQYF; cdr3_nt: TGCGCCAGCAGCTCCGAGAACAGACCGAGGGAGACCCAGTACTTC
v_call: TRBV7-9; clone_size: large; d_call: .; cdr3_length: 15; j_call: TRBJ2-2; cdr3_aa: CASSLVSGRTGELFF; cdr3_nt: TGTGCCAGCAGCTTGGTTAGCGGTCGCACCGGGGAGCTGTTTTTT
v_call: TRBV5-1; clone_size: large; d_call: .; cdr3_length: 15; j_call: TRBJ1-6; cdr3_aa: CASSLEPDVNSPLHF; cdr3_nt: TGCGCCAGCAGCTTGGAGCCCGACGTGAATTCACCCCTCCACTTT
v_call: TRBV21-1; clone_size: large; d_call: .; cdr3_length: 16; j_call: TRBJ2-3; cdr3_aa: CAPPFAGLPSTDTQYF; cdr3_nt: TGTGCCCCGCCCTTCGCGGGTCTCCCTAGCACAGATACGCAGTATTTT
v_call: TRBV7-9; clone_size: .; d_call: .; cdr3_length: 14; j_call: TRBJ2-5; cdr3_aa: CASSFLTNQETQYF; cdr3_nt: TGTGCCAGCAGCTTTTTGACGAACCAAGAGACCCAGTACTTC